This record looks at one T cell receptor (beta chain) sequence and its context. Its target is not known. This CDR3 has 12 residues. Trimming removed 3 bases from V and 4 bases from J, with 7 bases in between. The V gene's germline CDR1 is SGHRS and CDR2 YFSETQ. The sample originates from a study of response to subunit inactivated influenza vaccine. Points from the study as a whole: The authors put forward the suggestion that each seasonal influenza vaccination may bring in only a limited number of new T cells.

TCRdb redid the calling of the RT-PCR reads with MiXCR, one entry per CDR3 protein. The sample contains a few hundred thousand distinct CDR3 sequences, around 15% of which appear only once. This sequence joins TRBV5-1 and TRBJ2-5, with unresolved D. The origin of this receptor is a man aged 50 to 59 who received an inactivated influenza vaccine. The sample consisted of PBMCs from blood, taken about 13 days after vaccination. The CDR3 loop reads CASSYPRETQYF. For the CDR3, the DNA is TGCGCCAGCAGCTATCCGAGAGAGACCCAGTACTTC.